This record looks at one T cell receptor beta chain sequence and its context. Antigen unknown. The data derive from a study of immune evolution from preneoplasia to lung adenocarcinoma. Study-level results: Top clone share appeared to fall from AAH through AIS, MIA, adenocarcinoma. Later-stage lesions seemingly showed higher T cell density and diversity than normal lung.

CDR1 is SGHDT and CDR2 is YYEEEE in the germline V gene. The CDR3 length is 14 residues. The V segment lost 4 bases and the J segment 2 bases; nucleotides outside the gene matches: 6. Patient tissue came from resections in Japan or China, 2014–2017. H&E slides confirmed each diagnosis, reviewed by two pathologists independently. Sequenced by immunoSEQ multiplex PCR; TCRdb stores in-frame clones only, minus some. The table shows roughly 5,100 clones, with 60% to 85% occurring only once. This TCR was sampled from an older donor with lung adenocarcinoma. Input material: FFPE adjacent normal lung tissue. This chain connects TRBV5-6 to TRBJ2-7; 7 bases align to TRBD1. The CDR3 DNA reads TGTGCCAGCAGCCGAGACAGGGCGGCCTACGAGCAGTACTTC. It specifies CASSRDRAAYEQYF. The full variable domain, in which reference TRBV5-6 and TRBJ2-7 provide the parts outside the CDR3, is DAGVTQSPTHLIKTRGQQVTLRCSPKSGHDTVSWYQQALGQGPQFIFQYYEEEERQRGNFPDRFSGHQFPNYSSELNVNALLLGDSALYLCASSRDRAAYEQYFGPGTRLTVT.